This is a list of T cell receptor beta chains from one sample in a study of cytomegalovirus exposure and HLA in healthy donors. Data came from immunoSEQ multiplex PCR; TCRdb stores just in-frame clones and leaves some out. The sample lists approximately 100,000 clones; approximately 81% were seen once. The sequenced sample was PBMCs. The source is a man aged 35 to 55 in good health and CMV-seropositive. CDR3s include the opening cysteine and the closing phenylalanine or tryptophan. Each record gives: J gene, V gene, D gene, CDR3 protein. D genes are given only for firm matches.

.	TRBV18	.	CASSQGPDLSYEQYF
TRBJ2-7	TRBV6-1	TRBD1	CASRLDRVVSEQYF
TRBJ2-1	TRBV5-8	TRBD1	CASSPGTGYNEQFF
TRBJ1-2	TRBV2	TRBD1	CASKTGPLGFGGYTF
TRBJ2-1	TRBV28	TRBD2	CAVSGLAGGNEQFF
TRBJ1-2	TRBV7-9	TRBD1	CASSSETGILRYTF
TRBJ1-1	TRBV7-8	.	CASSLLSNTEAFF
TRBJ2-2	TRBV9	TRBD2	CASSVGLAGVRTGELFF
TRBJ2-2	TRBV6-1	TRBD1	CASSATGGSGELFF
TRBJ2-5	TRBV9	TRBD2	CASSVGGLAGAGGETQYF
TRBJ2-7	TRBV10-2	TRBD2	CASSESLAGYEQYF
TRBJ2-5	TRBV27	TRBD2	CASSLNSGRRLVETQYF
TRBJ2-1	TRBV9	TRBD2	CASSVNPLAGLGSSYNEQFF
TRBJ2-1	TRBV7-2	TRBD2	CASRRAGGPREQFF
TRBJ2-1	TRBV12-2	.	CASRLSLFRGSPSYNEQFF
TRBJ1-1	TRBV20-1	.	CSARKNREAFF
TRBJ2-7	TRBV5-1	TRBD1	CASRPGQEPYEQYF
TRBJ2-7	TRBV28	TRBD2	CASRPHRASREAPRYEQYF
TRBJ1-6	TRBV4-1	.	CASSQTLRGSSYNSPLHF
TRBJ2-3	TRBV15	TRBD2	CATSRSSGLAGTDTQYF
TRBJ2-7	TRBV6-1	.	CASLLSQGHYEQYF
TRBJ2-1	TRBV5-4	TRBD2	CASSLVLAGGPRNEQFF